The rows below give T cell receptor beta chains drawn from one sample of a study of T cells after posttransplantation cyclophosphamide. Assay used: immunoSEQ multiplex PCR; TCRdb lists only in-frame clones, some missing. The sample lists approximately 52,000 clones; 86% were seen once. Sequencing was carried out using PBMCs. All receptors come from a man younger than 45 with a blood cancer, CMV-positive, and with a related stem cell donor. Each CDR3 is given with its conserved first and last residue. A D gene is named only where the DNA matches it firmly. Clone size appears in some rows only: once, few, many, or a class for an expanded clone.

j_call clone_size v_call d_call cdr3_aa cdr3_nt
TRBJ1-1 . TRBV5-4 . CASSLDLQGTEAFF TGTGCCAGCAGCTTGGATTTGCAGGGCACTGAAGCTTTCTTT
TRBJ1-1 once TRBV29-1 . CTWGGLVGRLAFF TGCACCTGGGGGGGTTTAGTGGGGCGATTAGCTTTCTTT
TRBJ1-3 few TRBV7-9 . CASTGGTSGNTIYF TGTGCCAGCACCGGGGGGACATCTGGAAACACCATATATTTT
TRBJ1-1 once TRBV6-5 TRBD1 CASTTGGTEAFF TGTGCCAGCACTACAGGGGGCACTGAAGCTTTCTTT
TRBJ2-7 . TRBV4-3 . CASSQAWGDEQYF TGCGCCAGCAGCCAAGCTTGGGGCGACGAGCAGTACTTC
TRBJ1-1 . TRBV16 . CASSQFQGRTEAFF TGTGCCAGCAGCCAATTCCAGGGTAGGACTGAAGCTTTCTTT
TRBJ2-7 . TRBV5-1 TRBD2 CASSLEILAGSLYEQYF TGCGCCAGCAGCTTGGAAATCCTAGCGGGGAGCCTCTACGAGCAGTACTTC
TRBJ1-4 . TRBV7-2 . CASSLPIKGPVDEKLFF TGTGCCAGCAGCTTACCGATTAAGGGGCCGGTTGATGAAAAACTGTTTTTT
TRBJ1-5 . TRBV7-2 TRBD1 CASSLLRGDSQPQHF TGTGCCAGCAGCTTATTAAGGGGGGACAGTCAGCCCCAGCATTTT
TRBJ2-2 once TRBV7-9 TRBD1 CASSSLQGANTGELFF TGTGCCAGCAGTAGTCTCCAGGGGGCGAACACCGGGGAGCTGTTTTTT
TRBJ2-7 . TRBV7-7 . CASSLRERGHEQYF TGTGCTAGCAGCTTAAGGGAGAGAGGCCACGAGCAGTACTTC
TRBJ2-6 once TRBV9 TRBD2 CASSLRSGGANVLTF TGTGCCAGCAGCCTCAGGTCGGGGGGAGCCAACGTCCTGACTTTC
TRBJ2-2 . TRBV7-3 TRBD2 CASSPGLAGVHGELFF TGTGCCAGCAGCCCGGGACTAGCGGGAGTTCACGGGGAGCTGTTTTTT
TRBJ2-4 . TRBV4-1 TRBD1 CASSQQGLAKNIQYF TGCGCCAGCAGTCAACAGGGGTTAGCCAAAAACATTCAGTACTTC
TRBJ1-2 . TRBV7-2 . CASSLAGYPNYGYTF TGTGCCAGCAGCTTAGCGGGCTATCCTAACTATGGCTACACCTTC
TRBJ2-2 few TRBV27 . CASNPGTGELFF TGTGCCAGCAACCCGGGGACCGGGGAGCTGTTTTTT
TRBJ2-3 . TRBV2 . CASIRDRKITDTQYF TGTGCCAGCATCCGAGACAGAAAAATCACAGATACGCAGTATTTT
TRBJ2-2 once TRBV7-2 . CASSRHQSNTGELFF TGTGCCAGCAGTCGACACCAATCGAACACCGGGGAGCTGTTTTTT
TRBJ1-2 few TRBV27 TRBD1 CASSLTGQFGGYTF TGTGCCAGCAGCCTAACGGGACAGTTTGGAGGCTACACCTTC
TRBJ2-2 . TRBV5-1 TRBD1 CASSLGQGYNTGELFF TGCGCCAGCAGCTTGGGACAGGGCTACAACACCGGGGAGCTGTTTTTT
TRBJ2-3 . TRBV7-2 . CASSSSSGRDTQYF TGTGCCAGCAGCTCCTCAAGCGGTAGAGATACGCAGTATTTT
TRBJ2-5 . TRBV7-8 . CASNLNGETQYF TGTGCCAGCAACCTCAACGGGGAGACCCAGTACTTC
TRBJ1-4 few TRBV2 TRBD1 CASSEGQGNYYEKLFF TGTGCCAGCAGTGAGGGACAGGGGAACTATTATGAAAAACTGTTTTTT
TRBJ2-1 few TRBV2 TRBD2 CASSERGTTYNEQFF TGTGCCAGCAGTGAACGCGGGACTACTTACAATGAGCAGTTCTTC
TRBJ2-5 . TRBV27 . CASGPGRGVRETQYF TGTGCCAGCGGACCGGGGAGAGGAGTGAGGGAGACCCAGTACTTC
TRBJ2-7 . TRBV15 . CATGSRAFAYEQYF TGTGCCACTGGGAGTCGGGCCTTTGCCTACGAGCAGTACTTC
TRBJ1-2 once TRBV5-4 . CASSPGGMHGYTF TGTGCCAGCAGCCCGGGAGGGATGCATGGCTACACCTTC
TRBJ2-7 . TRBV6-6 . CASSYLGRESYEQYF TGTGCCAGCAGTTACTTGGGGCGGGAATCCTACGAGCAGTACTTC
TRBJ2-1 once TRBV2 . CASSPGTFYNEQFF TGTGCCAGCAGCCCAGGGACTTTCTACAATGAGCAGTTCTTC
TRBJ2-2 . TRBV4-2 TRBD2 CASSQDGGYRSGELFF TGTGCCAGCAGCCAAGACGGGGGGTATCGGAGCGGGGAGCTGTTTTTT
TRBJ2-1 once TRBV12-5 . CASGLEASDNEQFF TGTGCTAGTGGTTTGGAGGCTAGCGATAATGAGCAGTTCTTC
TRBJ2-7 once TRBV7-9 TRBD1 CASSLGQGAHEQYF TGTGCCAGCAGCTTAGGACAGGGGGCCCACGAGCAGTACTTC
TRBJ1-1 . TRBV6-1 . CASSEAKGVGAFF TGTGCCAGCAGTGAAGCAAAAGGGGTCGGGGCTTTCTTT
TRBJ2-3 . TRBV9 . CASSVPTGRGDTQYF TGTGCCAGCAGCGTACCGACAGGCCGCGGAGATACGCAGTATTTT
TRBJ2-3 . TRBV5-1 TRBD2 CASSLRSLAGGRVEDTQYF TGCGCCAGCAGCTTGCGGTCTCTAGCGGGAGGGCGTGTGGAAGATACGCAGTATTTT
TRBJ2-3 . TRBV9 TRBD2 CASSFSGTSGSRAYF TGTGCCAGCAGCTTTTCCGGGACTAGCGGGAGTAGGGCGTATTTT
TRBJ1-1 . TRBV19 . CASSIDVTPNTEAFF TGTGCCAGTAGTATTGACGTGACACCAAACACTGAAGCTTTCTTT
TRBJ2-6 . TRBV10-1 . CASSDRERTGQNLSGANVLTF TGCGCCAGCAGTGACAGGGAGAGAACAGGGCAAAACCTCTCTGGGGCCAACGTCCTGACTTTC
TRBJ1-5 . TRBV28 TRBD1 CASRAQGGNNQPQHF TGTGCCAGCAGAGCACAGGGGGGAAACAATCAGCCCCAGCATTTT
TRBJ2-1 . TRBV28 . CASSPMGRNEQFF TGTGCCAGCAGCCCAATGGGGAGGAATGAGCAGTTCTTC
TRBJ1-5 few TRBV19 . CASSVFPPNQPQHF TGTGCCAGTAGTGTATTCCCTCCCAATCAGCCCCAGCATTTT
TRBJ2-3 . TRBV19 . CASREDSYTDTQYF TGTGCCAGTAGAGAGGACAGCTACACAGATACGCAGTATTTT
TRBJ2-2 . TRBV11-3 . CASSSQGGNTGELFF TGTGCCAGCAGCTCCCAGGGGGGGAACACCGGGGAGCTGTTTTTT
TRBJ2-1 . TRBV5-1 TRBD2 CASSLGGLAGHRNEQFF TGCGCCAGCAGCTTGGGGGGACTAGCGGGGCACCGCAATGAGCAGTTCTTC
TRBJ1-2 . TRBV7-2 . CASSPEGSSYGYTF TGTGCCAGCAGCCCTGAGGGCTCTAGCTATGGCTACACCTTC
TRBJ2-7 . TRBV30 . CAWTSGLPGEQYF TGTGCCTGGACATCGGGACTCCCAGGGGAGCAGTACTTC
TRBJ1-2 . TRBV25-1 TRBD1 CASSAGGFSYGYTF TGTGCCAGCAGTGCAGGGGGCTTCAGCTATGGCTACACCTTC
TRBJ2-7 few TRBV7-9 . CASSRSAYEQYF TGTGCCAGCAGCCGATCAGCCTACGAGCAGTACTTC